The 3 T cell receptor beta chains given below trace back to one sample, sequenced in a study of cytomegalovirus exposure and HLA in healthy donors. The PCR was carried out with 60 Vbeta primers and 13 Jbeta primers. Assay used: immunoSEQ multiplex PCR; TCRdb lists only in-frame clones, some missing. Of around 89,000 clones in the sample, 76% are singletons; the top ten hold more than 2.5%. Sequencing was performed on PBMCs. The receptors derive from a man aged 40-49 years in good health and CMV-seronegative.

CDR3 in DNA: TGTGCCATCCGACAGAGACAGAACACTGAAGCTTTCTTT. Residues: CAIRQRQNTEAFF. The J gene is TRBJ1-1, the V gene TRBV6-5, with D maybe TRBD1 (5 bases). The germline V gene has CDR1 MNHEY and CDR2 SVGAGI. There are 13 residues in the CDR3. Between the trimmed V and J ends, which lost 10 bases and 1 base, there was a span of 13 bases.

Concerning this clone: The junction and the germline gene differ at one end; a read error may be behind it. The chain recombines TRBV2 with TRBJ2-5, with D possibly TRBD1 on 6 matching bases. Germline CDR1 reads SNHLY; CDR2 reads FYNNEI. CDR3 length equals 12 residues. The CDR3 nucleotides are TGTGCCAGCAGTTTACGAACAGGGCCCCAGCACTTC. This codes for CASSLRTGPQHF.

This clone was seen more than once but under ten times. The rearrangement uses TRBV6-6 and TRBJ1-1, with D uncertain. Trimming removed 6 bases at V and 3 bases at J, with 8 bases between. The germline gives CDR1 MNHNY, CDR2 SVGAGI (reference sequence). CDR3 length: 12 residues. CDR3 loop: CASRVRDTEAFF. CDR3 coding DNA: TGTGCCAGCAGGGTCCGCGACACTGAAGCTTTCTTT.